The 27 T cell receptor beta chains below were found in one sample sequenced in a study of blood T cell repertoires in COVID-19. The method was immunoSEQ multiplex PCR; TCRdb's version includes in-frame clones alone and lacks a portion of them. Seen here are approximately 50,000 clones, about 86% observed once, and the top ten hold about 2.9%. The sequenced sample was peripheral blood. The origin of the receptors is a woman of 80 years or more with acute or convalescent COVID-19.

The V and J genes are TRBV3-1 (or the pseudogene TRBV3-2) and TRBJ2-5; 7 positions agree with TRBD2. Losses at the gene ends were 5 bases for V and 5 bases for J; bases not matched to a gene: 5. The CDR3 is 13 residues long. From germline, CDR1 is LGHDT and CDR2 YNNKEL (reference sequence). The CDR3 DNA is TGTGCCAGCAGCGGGGGGGAATTTGAGACCCAGTACTTC. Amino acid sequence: CASSGGEFETQYF.

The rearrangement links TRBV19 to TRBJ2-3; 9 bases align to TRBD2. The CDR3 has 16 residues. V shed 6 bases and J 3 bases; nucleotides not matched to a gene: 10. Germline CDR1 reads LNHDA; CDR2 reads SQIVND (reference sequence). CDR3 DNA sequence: TGTGCCAGTAGCCCTAGGGCGGGGGGGCTGACAGATACGCAGTATTTT. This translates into CASSPRAGGLTDTQYF.

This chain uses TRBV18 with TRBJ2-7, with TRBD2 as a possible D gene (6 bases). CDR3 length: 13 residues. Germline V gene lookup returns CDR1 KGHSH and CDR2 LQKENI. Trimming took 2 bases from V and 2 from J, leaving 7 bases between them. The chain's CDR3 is CASSPGGTYEQYF. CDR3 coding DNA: TGTGCCAGCTCACCAGGAGGGACCTACGAGCAGTACTTC.

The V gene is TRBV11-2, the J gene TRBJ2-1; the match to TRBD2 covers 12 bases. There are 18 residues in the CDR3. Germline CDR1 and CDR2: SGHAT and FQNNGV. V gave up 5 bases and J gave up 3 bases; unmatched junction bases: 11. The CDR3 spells CASSPTSGGPSDYNEQFF. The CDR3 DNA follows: TGTGCCAGCAGCCCGACTAGCGGGGGCCCCTCGGACTACAATGAGCAGTTCTTC.

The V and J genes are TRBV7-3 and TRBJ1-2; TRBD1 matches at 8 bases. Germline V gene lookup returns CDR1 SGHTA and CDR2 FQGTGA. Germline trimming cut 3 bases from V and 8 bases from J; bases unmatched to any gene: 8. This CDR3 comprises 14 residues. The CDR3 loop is CASSFGQGENGYTF. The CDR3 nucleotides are TGTGCCAGCAGCTTTGGACAGGGAGAAAACGGCTACACCTTC.

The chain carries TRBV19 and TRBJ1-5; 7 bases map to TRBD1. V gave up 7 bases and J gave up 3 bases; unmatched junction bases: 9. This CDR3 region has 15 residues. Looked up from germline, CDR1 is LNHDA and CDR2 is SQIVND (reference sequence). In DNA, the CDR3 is TGTGCCAGTACCCATCGACAGGGATTCAATCAGCCCCAGCATTTT. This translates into CASTHRQGFNQPQHF.

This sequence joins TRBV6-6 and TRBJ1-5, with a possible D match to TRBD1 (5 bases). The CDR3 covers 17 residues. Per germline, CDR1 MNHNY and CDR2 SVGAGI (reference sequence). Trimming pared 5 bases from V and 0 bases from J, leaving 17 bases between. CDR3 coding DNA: TGTGCCAGCAGTCACCGCGGGACGGCGTATAGCAATCAGCCCCAGCATTTT. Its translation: CASSHRGTAYSNQPQHF.

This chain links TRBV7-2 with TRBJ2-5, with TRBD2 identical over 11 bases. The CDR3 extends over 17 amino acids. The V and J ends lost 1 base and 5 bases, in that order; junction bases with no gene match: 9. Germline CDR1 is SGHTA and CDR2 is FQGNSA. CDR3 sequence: CASSLGGLAGLGETQYF. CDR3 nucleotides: TGTGCCAGCAGCTTAGGAGGACTAGCGGGTCTAGGGGAGACCCAGTACTTC.

In DNA, the CDR3 is TGTGCCAGCAGCCAGGTTAGCGGGGGGGCCGATACGCAGTATTTT. Its protein is CASSQVSGGADTQYF. The V call is TRBV3-1 (or the pseudogene TRBV3-2), the J call TRBJ2-3, with 11 bases identical to TRBD2. V gave up 3 bases and J gave up 6 bases; unmatched junction bases: 5. This CDR3 contains 15 residues. The germline gives CDR1 LGHDT, CDR2 YNNKEL (reference sequence).

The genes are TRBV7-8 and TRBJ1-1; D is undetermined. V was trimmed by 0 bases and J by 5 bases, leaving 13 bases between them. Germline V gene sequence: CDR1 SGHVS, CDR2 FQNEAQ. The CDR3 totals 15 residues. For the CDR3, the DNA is TGTGCCAGCAGCTTAGCGCTGGCCGGGAGGACTGAAGCTTTCTTT. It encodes CASSLALAGRTEAFF.

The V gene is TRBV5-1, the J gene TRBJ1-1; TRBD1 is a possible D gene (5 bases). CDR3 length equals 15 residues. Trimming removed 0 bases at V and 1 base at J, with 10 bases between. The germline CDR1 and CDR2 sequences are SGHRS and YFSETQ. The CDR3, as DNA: TGCGCCAGCAGCTTGGAAGGGACTAAGAACACTGAAGCTTTCTTT. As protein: CASSLEGTKNTEAFF. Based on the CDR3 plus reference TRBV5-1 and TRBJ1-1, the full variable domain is KAGVTQTPRYLIKTRGQQVTLSCSPISGHRSVSWYQQTPGQGLQFLFEYFSETQRNKGNFPGRFSGRQFSNSRSEMNVSTLELGDSALYLCASSLEGTKNTEAFFGQGTRLTVV.

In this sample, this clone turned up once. CDR3 residues: CASSPLPGDNTIYF. The CDR3 DNA sequence: TGTGCCAGCAGCCCCCTCCCGGGGGATAACACCATATATTTT. This chain connects TRBV3-1 (or the pseudogene TRBV3-2) to TRBJ1-3; a weak D match, TRBD1 (5 bases). The CDR3 has 14 residues. Trimming cost V 4 bases and J 7 bases, with 14 bases left between them. Germline assignment: CDR1 LGHDT and CDR2 YNNKEL (reference sequence).

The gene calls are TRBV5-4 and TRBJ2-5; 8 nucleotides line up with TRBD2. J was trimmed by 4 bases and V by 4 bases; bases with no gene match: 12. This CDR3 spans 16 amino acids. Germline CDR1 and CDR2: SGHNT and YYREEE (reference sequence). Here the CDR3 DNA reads TGTGCCAGCAGCCGGGTAGCGGGGATGGGGGGAGAGACCCAGTACTTC. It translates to CASSRVAGMGGETQYF.

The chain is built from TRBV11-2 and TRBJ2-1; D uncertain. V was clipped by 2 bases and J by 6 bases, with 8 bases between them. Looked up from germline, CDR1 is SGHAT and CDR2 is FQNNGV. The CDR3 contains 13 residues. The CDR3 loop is CASSLKSGNEQFF. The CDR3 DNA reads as TGTGCCAGCAGCTTAAAGTCCGGCAATGAGCAGTTCTTC.

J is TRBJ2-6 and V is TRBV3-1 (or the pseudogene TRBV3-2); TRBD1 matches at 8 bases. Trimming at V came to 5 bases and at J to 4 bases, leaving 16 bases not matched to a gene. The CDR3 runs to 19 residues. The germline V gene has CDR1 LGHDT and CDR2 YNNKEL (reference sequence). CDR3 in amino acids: CASSYIGQGISGGANVLTF. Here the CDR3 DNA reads TGTGCCAGCAGCTATATTGGACAGGGAATCTCTGGAGGGGCCAACGTCCTGACTTTC.

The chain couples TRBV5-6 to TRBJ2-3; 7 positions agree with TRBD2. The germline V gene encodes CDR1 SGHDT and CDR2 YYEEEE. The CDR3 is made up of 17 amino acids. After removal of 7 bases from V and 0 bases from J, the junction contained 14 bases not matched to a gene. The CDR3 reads CASGPLLAPTSTDTQYF. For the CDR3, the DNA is TGTGCCAGCGGGCCCTTACTAGCGCCCACTAGCACAGATACGCAGTATTTT.

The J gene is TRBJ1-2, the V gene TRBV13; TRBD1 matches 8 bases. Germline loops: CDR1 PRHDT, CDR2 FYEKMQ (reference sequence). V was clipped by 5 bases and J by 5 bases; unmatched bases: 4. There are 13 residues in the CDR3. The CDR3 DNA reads TGTGCCAGCAGCCTGACAGGGGCGTATGGCTACACCTTC. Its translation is CASSLTGAYGYTF.

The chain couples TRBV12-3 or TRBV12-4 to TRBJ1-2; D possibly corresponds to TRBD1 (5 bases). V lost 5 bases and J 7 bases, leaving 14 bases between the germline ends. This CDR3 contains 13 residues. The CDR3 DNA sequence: TGTGCCAGCAGTCCTAGGCAGGGCTTTGGCTACACCTTC. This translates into CASSPRQGFGYTF.

As DNA, the CDR3 is TGTGCCAGCAGCCAAGAAGACAGGGGTATTTCACCCCTCCACTTT. Translation: CASSQEDRGISPLHF. J is TRBJ1-6 and V is TRBV3-1 (or the pseudogene TRBV3-2), with TRBD1 matching over 8 bases. CDR1 and CDR2 (germline): LGHDT, YNNKEL (reference sequence). V was pared by 0 bases and J by 9 bases, with 4 bases of the junction left unmatched. The CDR3 has 15 amino acids.

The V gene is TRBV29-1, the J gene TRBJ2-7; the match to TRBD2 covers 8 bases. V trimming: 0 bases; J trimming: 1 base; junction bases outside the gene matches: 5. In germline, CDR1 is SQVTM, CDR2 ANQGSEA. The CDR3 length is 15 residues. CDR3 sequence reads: CSVEEAGEISYEQYF. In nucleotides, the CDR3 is TGCAGCGTTGAAGAAGCGGGGGAGATTTCCTACGAGCAGTACTTC.

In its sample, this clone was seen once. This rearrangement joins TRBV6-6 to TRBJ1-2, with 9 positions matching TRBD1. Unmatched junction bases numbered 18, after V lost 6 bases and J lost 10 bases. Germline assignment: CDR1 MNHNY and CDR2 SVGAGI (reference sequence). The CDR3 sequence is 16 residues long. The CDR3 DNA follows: TGTGCCAGCAGCATACAGGGGGCGCAGGGCCCACACATCTACACCTTC. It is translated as CASSIQGAQGPHIYTF.

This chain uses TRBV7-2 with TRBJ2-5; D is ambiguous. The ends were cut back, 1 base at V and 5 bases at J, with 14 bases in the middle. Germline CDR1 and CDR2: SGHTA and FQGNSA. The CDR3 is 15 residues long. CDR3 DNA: TGTGCCAGCAGCTTAGGACGTGGAAGGCGGGAGACCCAGTACTTC. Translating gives CASSLGRGRRETQYF.

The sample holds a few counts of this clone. The CDR3 is CASSRGVVEEQYF. CDR3 coding DNA: TGTGCCAGCAGTCGCGGTGTAGTAGAAGAGCAGTACTTC. The rearrangement uses TRBV7-8 and TRBJ2-7; D remains ambiguous. Trimming pared 6 bases from V and 7 bases from J, leaving 16 bases between. This CDR3 comprises 13 residues. CDR1 and CDR2 from the germline V gene are SGHVS and FQNEAQ.

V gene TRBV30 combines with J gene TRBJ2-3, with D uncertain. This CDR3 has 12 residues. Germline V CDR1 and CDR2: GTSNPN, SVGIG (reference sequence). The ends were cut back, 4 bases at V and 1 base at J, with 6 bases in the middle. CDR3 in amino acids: CAWNRGTDTQYF. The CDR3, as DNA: TGTGCCTGGAACCGAGGCACAGATACGCAGTATTTT.

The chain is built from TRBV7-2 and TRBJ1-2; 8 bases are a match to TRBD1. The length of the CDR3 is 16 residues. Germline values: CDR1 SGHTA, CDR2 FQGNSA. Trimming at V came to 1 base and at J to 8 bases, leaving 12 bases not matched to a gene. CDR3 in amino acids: CASSLEKGAGGGGYTF. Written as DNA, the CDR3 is TGTGCCAGCAGCTTAGAAAAGGGAGCAGGGGGCGGAGGCTACACCTTC.

CDR3 loop: CAWNTRLAGENEQFF. CDR3 DNA: TGTGCCTGGAACACGCGACTAGCGGGTGAAAATGAGCAGTTCTTC. J is TRBJ2-1 and V is TRBV30; 10 nucleotides line up with TRBD2. The V gene end was trimmed by 4 bases and the J gene end by 7 bases; junction bases not matched to a gene: 10. The CDR3 length is 15 residues. Germline CDR1 and CDR2: GTSNPN and SVGIG (reference sequence).

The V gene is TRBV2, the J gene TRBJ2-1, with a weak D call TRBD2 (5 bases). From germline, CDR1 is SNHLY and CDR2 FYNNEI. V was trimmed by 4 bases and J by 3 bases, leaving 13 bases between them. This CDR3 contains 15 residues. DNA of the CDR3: TGTGCCAGCAGTGGTCAGCGGACCGTCTACAATGAGCAGTTCTTC. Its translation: CASSGQRTVYNEQFF.